This T cell receptor beta chain appears in the sequencing data of a study of T cell changes during pregnancy in multiple sclerosis (dated by TCRdb to between 2019 and 2020). Notes on the research overall: The study examined how the T cell repertoire changed over the course of pregnancy in women with multiple sclerosis.

The CDR3 contains 14 residues, cysteine and phenylalanine counted. The entry retains the CDR3 DNA only, 42 bases that are in frame from base 1. Taken from the germline V gene, the CDR1 and CDR2 loops are SGHRS and YFSETQ. V has 4 bases trimmed and J has 5 bases trimmed; junction bases matching no gene number 8. The receptor library was made with the immunoSEQ multiplex PCR assay. TCRdb holds this immuneACCESS table with in-frame rearrangements only. Some clones are missing; in checked studies, unresolved V genes explain under half, and the rest has no known cause. Here the sample has approximately 88,000 clones; about 93% occur a single time. The ten biggest clones cover 4.3% of the sample. This clone showed up just once. This clone's antigen is unknown. No base quality values were provided; no much bigger clone lies one nucleotide off.

Recombination linked TRBV5-1 to TRBJ2-5; the junction holds 7 bases that match TRBD1. The source material was peripheral blood, sampled in the first trimester of pregnancy. The TCR sequence derives from a female donor with multiple sclerosis, enrolled in a pregnancy study. The CDR3 region reads CASSPRQGSETQYF. The DNA sequence is TGCGCCAGCAGCCCGAGACAGGGTTCCGAGACCCAGTACTTC.